This TCR beta chain emerged from a study of metastatic and nonmetastatic thyroid tumors. Turning to the study itself: Repertoires were compared across blood and tumor or nodule tissue from malignant and benign thyroid patients.

The germline V and J ends were trimmed by 8 bases and 3 bases, with 21 bases remaining between them. Germline lookup yields CDR1 SGHAT and CDR2 FQNNGV. This CDR3 comprises 16 residues. Ahead of thyroid surgery, no patient had received treatment of any kind. Notes on this clone: The antigen remains undetermined.

Overall study results and limits: Reported TCR beta diversity, measured in blood and tumor, was significantly higher for malignant thyroid tumors than for benign nodules.

Original methodology: Using the CDR3 differences seen across clinicopathological groups, the authors built a distant-metastasis classifier for papillary thyroid cancer, which was meant to discriminate distant-metastatic patients. TCRdb ran MiXCR on the PCR reads. TCRdb assigned the V and J calls; the authors' analysis was not used. The data contain 30,000 to 40,000 clones, approximately 20% of them singletons. The TCR comes from a female donor with papillary thyroid cancer or a benign thyroid nodule (not recorded which). Some clones in this sample may be carry-over from other donors' samples. The V and J genes are TRBV11-2 and TRBJ2-3, with D possibly being TRBD1 or TRBD2 (6 bases each). The material sequenced was blood. As DNA, the CDR3 is TGTGCCAGCGGCCTTTGGGGGGCCTCTAGAACAGATACGCAGTATTTT. Translated: CASGLWGASRTDTQYF.